This T cell receptor (beta chain) was captured in a study of OX40 agonist ivuxolimab in advanced cancers. For the study at large: Those enrolled were less than 85% male, with a mean age of about 60 years and ages from roughly 20 to 85.

Profiling relied on immunoSEQ multiplex PCR, and the TCRdb table lists in-frame clones only, not all of them. The data contain 85,000 to 100,000 clones, around 94% of them singletons. This clone appeared once. Losses at the gene ends were 6 bases for V and 1 base for J; bases not matched to a gene: 3. The CDR3 covers 14 residues. Germline CDR1 reads SGHRS; CDR2 reads YFSETQ. Systemic immunosuppression or autoimmune disease history was grounds to exclude patients. The chain recombines TRBV5-1 with TRBJ2-1, with 8 bases identical to TRBD2. The clonotype comes from an adult with an advanced solid tumor such as melanoma, head and neck, liver or kidney cancer. Sequencing was performed on CD4+ or CD8+ T cells sorted from blood, taken in a trial of the OX40 agonist ivuxolimab. The chain's CDR3 is CASMSGGSYNEQFF. CDR3 nucleotide sequence: TGCGCCAGCATGAGCGGGGGATCCTACAATGAGCAGTTCTTC. The full variable domain, completed using reference TRBV5-1 and TRBJ2-1, is KAGVTQTPRYLIKTRGQQVTLSCSPISGHRSVSWYQQTPGQGLQFLFEYFSETQRNKGNFPGRFSGRQFSNSRSEMNVSTLELGDSALYLCASMSGGSYNEQFFGPGTRLTVL.